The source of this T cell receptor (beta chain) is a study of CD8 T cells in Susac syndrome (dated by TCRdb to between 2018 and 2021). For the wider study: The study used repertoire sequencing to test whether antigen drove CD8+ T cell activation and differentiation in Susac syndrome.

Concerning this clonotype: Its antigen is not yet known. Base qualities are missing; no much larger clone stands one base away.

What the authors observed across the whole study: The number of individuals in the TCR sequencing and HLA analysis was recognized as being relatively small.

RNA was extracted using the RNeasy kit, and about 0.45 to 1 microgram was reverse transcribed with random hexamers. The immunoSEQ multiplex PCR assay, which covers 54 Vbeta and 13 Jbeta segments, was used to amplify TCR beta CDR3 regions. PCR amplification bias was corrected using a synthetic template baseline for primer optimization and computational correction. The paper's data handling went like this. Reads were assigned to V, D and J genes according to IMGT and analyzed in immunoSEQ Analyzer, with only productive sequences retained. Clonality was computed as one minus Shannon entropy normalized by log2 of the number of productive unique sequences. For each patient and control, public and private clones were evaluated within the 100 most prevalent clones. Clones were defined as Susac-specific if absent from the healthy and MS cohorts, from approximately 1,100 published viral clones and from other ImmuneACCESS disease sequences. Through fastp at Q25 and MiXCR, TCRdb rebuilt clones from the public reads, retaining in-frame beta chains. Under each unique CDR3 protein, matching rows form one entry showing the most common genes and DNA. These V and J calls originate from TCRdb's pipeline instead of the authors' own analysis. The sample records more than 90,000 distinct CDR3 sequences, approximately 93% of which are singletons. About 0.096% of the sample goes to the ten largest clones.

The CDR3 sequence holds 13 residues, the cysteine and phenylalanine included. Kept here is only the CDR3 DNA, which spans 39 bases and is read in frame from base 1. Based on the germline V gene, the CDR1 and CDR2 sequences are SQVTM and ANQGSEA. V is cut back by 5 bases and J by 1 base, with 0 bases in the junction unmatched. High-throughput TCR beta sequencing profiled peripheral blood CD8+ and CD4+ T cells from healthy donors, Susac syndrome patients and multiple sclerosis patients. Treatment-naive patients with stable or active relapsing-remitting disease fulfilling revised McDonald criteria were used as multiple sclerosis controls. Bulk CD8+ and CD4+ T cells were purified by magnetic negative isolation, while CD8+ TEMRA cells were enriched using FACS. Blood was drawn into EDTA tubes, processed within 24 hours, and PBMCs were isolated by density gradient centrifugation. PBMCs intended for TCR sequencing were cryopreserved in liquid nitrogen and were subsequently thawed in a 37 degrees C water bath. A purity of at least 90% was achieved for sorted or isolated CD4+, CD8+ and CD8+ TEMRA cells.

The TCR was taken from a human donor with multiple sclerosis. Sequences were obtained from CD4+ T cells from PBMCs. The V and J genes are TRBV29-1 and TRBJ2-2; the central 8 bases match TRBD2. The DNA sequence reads TGCAGCGTTAGCGGGGGGAACACCGGGGAGCTGTTTTTT. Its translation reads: CSVSGGNTGELFF.